This T cell receptor beta chain was captured in a study of blood T cells in healthy people across ages. Each donor was a healthy Caucasian individual from Russia, aged roughly 6 to 100. At least 6 million PBMCs were isolated per sample. Study-wide findings and caveats: Changes seen in expanded clonotypes were possibly confounded by donor CMV status left unknown. The long-lived group displayed more naive CD4+ cells, plus higher diversity, than the aged donors did.

As for this clonotype: Antigen: not known.

The CDR3 contains 14 residues. In germline, CDR1 is SGDLS, CDR2 YYNGEE. The V end was cut by 3 bases, the J end by 6 bases, with 16 bases between. Primers used in a second PCR of roughly 7 to 12 cycles were a sample-barcoded 5' primer and a J-beta primer mix. MiXCR, applied by TCRdb to the 5' RACE reads, yields one record per CDR3 protein. The top ten clones hold around an eighth of a sample with 800,000 to 1,000,000 distinct CDR3 sequences, about 48% of them seen once. Specimen: blood. V and J are TRBV9 and TRBJ2-7; TRBD1 is a possible D gene (6 bases). The TCR sequence derives from a man aged 25-45 years in good health. CDR3 loop: CASSEGTLRGEQYF. CDR3 nucleotide sequence: TGTGCCAGCAGCGAGGGGACATTACGAGGCGAGCAGTACTTC.